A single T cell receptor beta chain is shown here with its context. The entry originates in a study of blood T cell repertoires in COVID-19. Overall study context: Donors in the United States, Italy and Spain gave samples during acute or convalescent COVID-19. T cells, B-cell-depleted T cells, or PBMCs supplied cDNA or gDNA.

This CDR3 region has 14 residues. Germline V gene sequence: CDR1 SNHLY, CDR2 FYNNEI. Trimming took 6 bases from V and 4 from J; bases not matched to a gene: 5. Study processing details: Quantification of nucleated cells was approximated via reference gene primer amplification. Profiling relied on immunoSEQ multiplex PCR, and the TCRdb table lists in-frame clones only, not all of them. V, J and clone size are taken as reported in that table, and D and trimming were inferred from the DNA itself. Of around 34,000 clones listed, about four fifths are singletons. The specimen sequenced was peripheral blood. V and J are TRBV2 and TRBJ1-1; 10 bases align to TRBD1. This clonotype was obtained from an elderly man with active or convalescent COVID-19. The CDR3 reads CASRADRGFTEAFF. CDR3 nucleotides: TGTGCCAGCAGGGCGGACAGGGGGTTCACTGAAGCTTTCTTT. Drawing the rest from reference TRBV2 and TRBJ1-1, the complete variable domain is EPEVTQTPSHQVTQMGQEVILRCVPISNHLYFYWYRQILGQKVEFLVSFYNNEISEKSEIFDDQFSVERPDGSNFTLKIRSTKLEDSAMYFCASRADRGFTEAFFGQGTRLTVV.